This TCR beta chain was captured in a study of cytomegalovirus exposure and HLA in healthy donors. As concerns this clone: Its antigen is currently unknown.

Study-wide points: Within an earlier analysis, most TCR beta V segments proved productive either about 90% or about 30% of the time. TRBV6-2, TRBV6-3 and other indistinguishable V segments were excluded.

This CDR3 has 16 amino acids. V lost 4 bases and J 1 base, leaving 17 bases between the germline ends. CDR1 is SGHRS, CDR2 YFSETQ, per germline. 13 Jbeta primers and 60 Vbeta primers were used for the PCR. The table came from immunoSEQ multiplex PCR; TCRdb's copy has only in-frame clones and leaves some out. The data show 130,000 to 150,000 clones, roughly 80% seen once. This clonotype originated in a woman between 25 and 40 years old in good health and CMV-seronegative. The rearrangement uses TRBV5-1 and TRBJ2-5; weak D call: TRBD1 (5 bases). The specimen was PBMCs. DNA of the CDR3: TGCGCCAGCAGCCGCGTGGGGCTTCTGGGCCAAGAGACCCAGTACTTC. This codes for CASSRVGLLGQETQYF.